The T cell receptor (beta chain) under discussion was sequenced for a study of cytomegalovirus exposure and HLA in healthy donors. Study context: HLA-typed donors were the source of some 85 million unique TCRs, which an early data release held. Points from the study as a whole: It emerged from a later analysis that several of the most significant clusters appeared to be linked to common viral pathogens.

Whereas donors were nominally healthy upon sampling, unrecorded immune exposures were probable. The V segment lost 7 bases and the J segment 1 base; nucleotides outside the gene matches: 12. The CDR3 consists of 17 residues. Germline values: CDR1 SNHLY, CDR2 FYNNEI. PCR amplification relied on 60 Vbeta primers (plus 13 Jbeta primers). Only in-frame clones appear in the TCRdb table, and some are missing; sequencing was by immunoSEQ multiplex PCR. In the table there are some 130,000 clones, about 10% of which are singletons. This clone was seen more than once but under ten times. Its target is unknown. Sequencing input: PBMCs. The chain recombines TRBV2 with TRBJ1-5; 8 bases align to TRBD1. The clonotype was recovered from a woman between 40 and 50 years old in good health and CMV-seropositive. The CDR3 region is CASTKQGGRGSNQPQHF. The DNA for the CDR3 is TGTGCCAGCACTAAACAGGGGGGGAGGGGAAGCAATCAGCCCCAGCATTTT. Drawing the rest from reference TRBV2 and TRBJ1-5, the complete variable domain is EPEVTQTPSHQVTQMGQEVILRCVPISNHLYFYWYRQILGQKVEFLVSFYNNEISEKSEIFDDQFSVERPDGSNFTLKIRSTKLEDSAMYFCASTKQGGRGSNQPQHFGDGTRLSIL.